Listed below are T cell receptor beta chains from one sample, sequenced in a study of T-cell reconstitution after alpha-beta-depleted transplantation in children. TCRdb reanalysed the PCR reads using MiXCR and keeps one entry per CDR3 protein. The repertoire holds 300,000 or so distinct CDR3 sequences, roughly 21% seen once, with about a tenth in the top ten. Specimen: PBMCs, mostly from graft donor cells, collected 180 days after TCRalphabeta/CD19-depleted stem cell transplant. The receptors come from a male patient aged 5 to 17 who had a stem cell transplant for acute lymphoblastic leukemia, so the T cells may come from the graft donor. Both conserved end residues are part of each CDR3. A D gene is named only where the DNA matches it firmly. Expanded clones are given a class, and other clones once, few, many or no size at all.

J	V	size	D	CDR3	DNA
TRBJ2-7	TRBV4-2	few	NA	CASSQISQMSYEQYF	TGTGCCAGCAGCCAAATATCTCAGATGTCCTACGAGCAGTACTTC
TRBJ2-3	TRBV5-1	few	TRBD2	CASSLRLAGGPEDTQYF	TGCGCCAGCAGCTTGCGGCTAGCGGGAGGGCCTGAAGATACGCAGTATTTT
TRBJ1-6	TRBV5-5	few	TRBD1	CASSAGTGAFYNSPLHF	TGTGCCAGCAGCGCCGGGACAGGGGCGTTCTATAATTCACCCCTCCACTTT
TRBJ2-7	TRBV5-1	NA	NA	CASSLGHTGSYEQYF	TGCGCCAGCAGCTTGGGGCACACAGGGTCCTACGAGCAGTACTTC
TRBJ2-1	TRBV4-1	NA	TRBD2	CASSQDRPSGKVNEQFF	TGCGCCAGCAGCCAAGATAGGCCTAGCGGGAAGGTCAATGAGCAGTTCTTC
TRBJ2-5	TRBV10-3	many	NA	CAISEKLASQKAYF	TGTGCCATCAGTGAAAAGTTGGCTTCACAAAAAGCCTACTTC
TRBJ2-4	TRBV4-1	NA	NA	CASSQGEAEPKNIQYF	TGCGCCAGCAGCCAAGGGGAAGCGGAACCCAAAAACATTCAGTACTTC
TRBJ2-1	TRBV14	NA	NA	CASSQDTSRSEQFF	TGTGCCAGCAGCCAAGATACTAGCCGCAGTGAGCAGTTCTTC
TRBJ1-4	TRBV5-1	few	NA	CASSLGQGAPAEKLFF	TGCGCCAGCAGCTTGGGTCAGGGAGCCCCGGCGGAAAAACTGTTTTTT
TRBJ1-4	TRBV20-1	NA	NA	CSANRRQGREKLFF	TGCAGTGCCAATAGACGGCAGGGGCGAGAAAAACTGTTTTTT
TRBJ2-7	TRBV7-2	NA	NA	CASSLAGRRSAEQYF	TGTGCCAGCAGCTTAGCCGGCCGGCGATCTGCTGAGCAGTACTTC
TRBJ2-1	TRBV7-8	NA	TRBD2	CASSPLWREGLHEQFF	TGTGCCAGCAGCCCCCTTTGGAGGGAGGGCCTCCATGAGCAGTTCTTC
TRBJ1-3	TRBV10-3	few	NA	CATQGDGNTIYF	TGTGCCACCCAGGGAGACGGAAACACCATATATTTT
TRBJ2-7	TRBV15	NA	TRBD2	CATSRISGKSYEQYF	TGTGCCACCAGCAGAATCAGCGGGAAATCCTACGAGCAGTACTTC
TRBJ2-7	TRBV18	NA	TRBD2	CASSERDGHEQYF	TGTGCCAGCTCGGAGCGGGACGGGCACGAGCAGTACTTC
TRBJ2-1	TRBV20-1	NA	TRBD2	CSARGASGTYNEQFF	TGCAGTGCTAGGGGCGCTAGCGGAACTTACAATGAGCAGTTCTTC
TRBJ2-2	TRBV10-3	NA	TRBD2	CAIRETLSGRNTGELFF	TGTGCCATCAGGGAAACCCTCAGCGGGAGGAACACCGGGGAGCTGTTTTTT
TRBJ2-7	TRBV27	few	TRBD2	CASSLTGGRTYEQYF	TGTGCCAGCAGTTTAACTGGCGGGAGAACGTACGAGCAGTACTTC
TRBJ1-2	TRBV4-1	few	NA	CASSQRVNYGYTF	TGCGCCAGCAGCCAGAGGGTTAACTATGGCTACACCTTC
TRBJ2-7	TRBV3-1	NA	TRBD2	CASSQEVSGRIYEQYF	TGTGCCAGCAGCCAAGAAGTGAGCGGGAGGATCTACGAGCAGTACTTC
TRBJ2-1	TRBV3-1	NA	NA	CASSQEVVKIYNEQFF	TGTGCCAGCAGCCAAGAGGTAGTAAAGATTTACAATGAGCAGTTCTTC
TRBJ2-1	TRBV2	few	NA	CASRFLATTNNEQFF	TGTGCCAGCAGATTCCTTGCTACAACCAACAATGAGCAGTTCTTC
TRBJ2-1	TRBV4-1	NA	TRBD2	CASSQTRTSGGRNEQFF	TGCGCCAGCAGCCAGACCAGGACTAGCGGGGGGAGAAATGAGCAGTTCTTC
TRBJ2-2	TRBV7-3	few	NA	CASSLGSGYTGELFF	TGTGCCAGCAGCTTAGGGAGCGGCTACACCGGGGAGCTGTTTTTT
TRBJ2-1	TRBV5-1	many	NA	CASTLGSYNEQFF	TGCGCCAGCACCCTGGGGTCCTACAATGAGCAGTTCTTC
TRBJ1-5	TRBV10-2	few	NA	CASSGGGRRGSNQPQHF	TGCGCCAGCAGTGGGGGAGGCAGGAGGGGTAGCAATCAGCCCCAGCATTTT
TRBJ2-7	TRBV29-1	NA	NA	CSVRTPETSYEQYF	TGCAGCGTTCGCACACCTGAGACGTCCTACGAGCAGTACTTC
TRBJ2-5	TRBV5-6	NA	NA	CASSLIREQETQYF	TGTGCCAGCAGCTTGATCAGGGAACAAGAGACCCAGTACTTC
TRBJ2-3	TRBV20-1	NA	NA	CSARDARSSTDTQYF	TGCAGTGCTAGAGACGCTAGGTCTAGCACAGATACGCAGTATTTT
TRBJ2-7	TRBV10-1	NA	NA	CASSESPEDVGYEQYF	TGCGCCAGCAGTGAGTCGCCGGAGGACGTCGGTTACGAGCAGTACTTC
TRBJ1-5	TRBV18	few	TRBD1	CASSPEDRGVYSNQPQHF	TGTGCCAGCTCACCCGAGGACAGGGGGGTTTATAGCAATCAGCCCCAGCATTTT
TRBJ2-3	TRBV14	few	NA	CASSQRIPSTDTQYF	TGTGCCAGCAGCCAACGGATCCCGAGCACAGATACGCAGTATTTT
TRBJ2-3	TRBV15	few	TRBD2	CATSITSGTDTQYF	TGTGCCACCAGCATTACTAGCGGCACAGATACGCAGTATTTT
TRBJ2-1	TRBV7-3	few	NA	CASSLLTSTWNEQFF	TGTGCCAGCAGCTTACTAACTTCGACGTGGAATGAGCAGTTCTTC
TRBJ2-3	TRBV20-1	NA	TRBD2	CSARLAGITDTQYF	TGCAGTGCTAGACTAGCGGGAATCACAGATACGCAGTATTTT
TRBJ1-1	TRBV7-3	few	NA	CASSQTGYTEAFF	TGTGCCAGCAGCCAGACGGGGTACACTGAAGCTTTCTTT
TRBJ2-1	TRBV21-1	few	NA	CASSKTLARVAPNEQFF	TGTGCCAGCAGCAAAACCCTGGCCAGGGTGGCCCCCAATGAGCAGTTCTTC
TRBJ2-7	TRBV13	NA	TRBD2	CASIMAGGPYEQYF	TGTGCCAGCATCATGGCGGGAGGGCCATACGAGCAGTACTTC
TRBJ2-1	TRBV27	NA	TRBD2	CASTVLAGLYNEQFF	TGTGCCAGCACCGTCCTAGCGGGGCTCTACAATGAGCAGTTCTTC
TRBJ2-5	TRBV7-3	few	NA	CASSPGTRGETQYF	TGTGCCAGCAGCCCCGGGACGCGGGGAGAGACCCAGTACTTC
TRBJ1-1	TRBV5-1	many	NA	CASSSTGLDTEAFF	TGCGCCAGCAGCTCCACAGGTTTGGACACTGAAGCTTTCTTT
TRBJ1-1	TRBV5-1	few	NA	CASSLNSGGAFF	TGCGCCAGCAGCTTAAACAGCGGGGGAGCTTTCTTT
TRBJ1-1	TRBV7-6	NA	NA	CASSALDGTEAFF	TGTGCCAGCAGCGCCCTTGACGGCACTGAAGCTTTCTTT
TRBJ2-3	TRBV7-9	NA	NA	CASSGTYTTDTQYF	TGTGCCAGCAGCGGGACTTATACCACAGATACGCAGTATTTT
TRBJ2-3	TRBV6-5	few	NA	CASSYQGLGATDTQYF	TGTGCCAGCAGTTACCAGGGGTTGGGGGCCACAGATACGCAGTATTTT
TRBJ2-7	TRBV7-9	NA	TRBD2	CASSPRTSGPHSYEQYF	TGTGCCAGCAGCCCTCGGACTAGCGGGCCCCACTCCTACGAGCAGTACTTC
TRBJ1-5	TRBV6-1	few	NA	CASSRRSNQPQHF	TGTGCCAGCAGTCGACGTAGCAATCAGCCCCAGCATTTT
TRBJ1-5	TRBV19	NA	TRBD1	CASSIRRTGDQPQHF	TGTGCCAGTAGTATAAGGCGGACAGGGGATCAGCCCCAGCATTTT
TRBJ2-7	TRBV14	NA	TRBD2	CASSQRAGALEVYEQYF	TGTGCCAGCAGCCAAAGGGCGGGAGCCCTCGAGGTTTACGAGCAGTACTTC
TRBJ2-7	TRBV20-1	few	TRBD2	CSARVSGSSYEQYF	TGCAGTGCTAGAGTCAGCGGGAGCTCCTACGAGCAGTACTTC
TRBJ2-2	TRBV7-9	few	NA	CASSPRAMAGELFF	TGTGCCAGCAGTCCAAGAGCAATGGCCGGGGAGCTGTTTTTT
TRBJ2-5	TRBV7-9	NA	TRBD2	CASSQLAGEETQYF	TGTGCCAGCAGCCAACTAGCGGGAGAAGAGACCCAGTACTTC
TRBJ1-4	TRBV7-9	NA	NA	CASSLRQALNEKLFF	TGTGCCAGCAGCTTACGCCAGGCGTTGAATGAAAAACTGTTTTTT
TRBJ2-1	TRBV5-1	few	NA	CASSRSDRHNEQFF	TGCGCCAGCAGCAGAAGCGACCGCCACAATGAGCAGTTCTTC
TRBJ2-1	TRBV12-3/TRBV12-4	few	TRBD2	CASSSGLAGLNEQFF	TGTGCCAGCAGTTCGGGACTAGCCGGGTTGAATGAGCAGTTCTTC